The next 30 T cell receptor beta chains were all read from a single sample in a study of spatial heterogeneity in lung cancer. This sample's time point: sample taken at primary tumor resection. One entry per CDR3 protein, called by TCRdb with MiXCR from the 5' RACE reads. The sample includes approximately 92,000 distinct CDR3 sequences, about an eighth of them seen just once. The sample was PBMCs, taken at surgery. Receptors were obtained from a male donor with early-stage non-small cell lung cancer.

This clonotype occurred many times. V is TRBV29-1 and J is TRBJ2-5, with 8 positions matching TRBD2. The germline V gene encodes CDR1 SQVTM and CDR2 ANQGSEA. Trimming removed 4 bases from V and 7 bases from J; junction bases left unmatched: 11. The CDR3 is 14 residues long. As DNA, the CDR3 is TGCAGCGTTGTTCCCAGCGGGGGACGGGGGACCCAGTACTTC. Amino acid sequence: CSVVPSGGRGTQYF.

Notes on this clonotype: Because the CDR3's place on the DNA is in doubt, the DNA is left out and the CDR3 is given as listed by TCRdb. The chain combines TRBV7-9 with TRBJ2-6; the table calls TRBD1, which could not be checked here. Germline V lookup: CDR1 SEHNR, CDR2 FQNEAQ (reference sequence). The CDR3 has 21 amino acids, counting both end residues. CDR3 loop: CASSRLGFSGQGSSGANVLTF.

The CDR3 sequence is CASSYRQGGSPLHF. In DNA, the CDR3 is TGTGCCAGCAGTTACCGACAGGGTGGATCACCCCTCCACTTT. The rearrangement uses TRBV6-5 and TRBJ1-6; 7 nucleotides align to TRBD1. Germline loops: CDR1 MNHEY, CDR2 SVGAGI. J lost 10 bases, V lost 2 bases, and 5 bases had no gene match. The CDR3 loop spans 14 amino acids.

This clonotype was recorded only once. The V and J genes are TRBV5-1 and TRBJ2-3; D might be TRBD2 (6 bases). CDR1 is SGHRS, CDR2 YFSETQ, per germline. V was cut by 6 bases and J by 4 bases, with 15 bases left in between. The CDR3 totals 14 residues. CDR3 loop: CASTPGVLSDTQYF. CDR3 sequence (DNA): TGCGCCAGCACCCCGGGAGTTCTCTCAGATACGCAGTATTTT.

The chain carries TRBV12-3 or TRBV12-4 and TRBJ2-2; 8 bases agree with TRBD2. The CDR3 has 16 residues. V dropped 5 bases and J dropped 3; count of bases not matched to a gene: 8. The CDR3 region is CASSPLPGGDTGELFF. DNA of the CDR3: TGTGCCAGCAGTCCTCTACCGGGAGGGGACACCGGGGAGCTGTTTTTT.

This clonotype has only a few counts. The rearrangement joins TRBV29-1 to TRBJ2-1; 16 nucleotides match TRBD2. The CDR3 sequence is 17 residues long. V was pared by 7 bases and J by 5 bases, with 11 bases of the junction left unmatched. CDR1 is SQVTM, CDR2 ANQGSEA, per germline. CDR3 DNA sequence: TGCAGCGCCGGGACTAGCGGGAGGGCCCTTCCCAACAATGAGCAGTTCTTC. This encodes CSAGTSGRALPNNEQFF.

This clonotype came up a few times. The chain is built from TRBV11-2 and TRBJ1-2; D is unresolved. Trimming took 3 bases from V and 5 from J, leaving 7 bases between them. This CDR3 region has 12 residues. CDR1 is SGHAT and CDR2 is FQNNGV in the germline V gene. The CDR3 DNA reads as TGTGCCAGCAGCTTGCAGCGATATGGCTACACCTTC. Translating gives CASSLQRYGYTF.

This clonotype was detected only a few times. J is TRBJ1-5 and V is TRBV19, with no clear D. V lost 2 bases, J lost 0 bases, and 8 bases lay in between. Germline V lookup: CDR1 LNHDA, CDR2 SQIVND (reference sequence). CDR3 length: 15 residues. The DNA for the CDR3 is TGTGCCAGTAGTATAAGAACGGATAGCAATCAGCCCCAGCATTTT. This encodes CASSIRTDSNQPQHF.

The chain links TRBV4-3 to TRBJ1-4; D gene unclear. CDR3 length: 18 amino acids. Germline CDR1 LGHNA, CDR2 YSLEER. Trimming left V 1 base short and J 0 bases short, with 15 bases between. The CDR3 bases are TGCGCCAGCAGCCAAGTCAGAGGGCAGGTCTCAACTAATGAAAAACTGTTTTTT. Translation: CASSQVRGQVSTNEKLFF.

The chain uses TRBV13 and TRBJ2-5, with TRBD2 matching 8 bases. The CDR3 covers 14 residues. The germline CDR1 and CDR2 sequences are PRHDT and FYEKMQ (reference sequence). V was pared by 5 bases and J by 5 bases, with 7 bases of the junction left unmatched. In nucleotides, the CDR3 is TGTGCCAGCAGCACAGGACTAGCTAGTGAGACCCAGTACTTC. Translated, it gives CASSTGLASETQYF.

V is TRBV3-1 and J is TRBJ2-2; 14 bases fit TRBD2. V lost 3 bases and J lost 6; bases outside the gene matches: 9. CDR1 and CDR2 from the germline V gene are LGHDT and YNNKEL (reference sequence). The CDR3 has 18 amino acids. The CDR3 region is CASSQGLAGVMMPGELFF. CDR3 coding DNA: TGTGCCAGCAGCCAGGGACTAGCGGGAGTTATGATGCCCGGGGAGCTGTTTTTT.

This clonotype appeared a few times. CDR3 loop: CASSPGQEYNEQFF. The DNA of the CDR3 is TGTGCCAGCAGCCCGGGACAGGAATACAATGAGCAGTTCTTC. The chain is built from TRBV7-3 and TRBJ2-1; 8 positions agree with TRBD1. Germline-derived CDR1 and CDR2 are SGHTA and FQGTGA. With V trimmed by 5 bases and J by 4 bases, 4 bases remained unmatched. CDR3 length: 14 residues.

This clonotype has only a few counts. This rearrangement joins TRBV7-2 to TRBJ2-3, with TRBD2 matching 14 bases. CDR3 length: 16 residues. Germline V lookup: CDR1 SGHTA, CDR2 FQGNSA. V shed 5 bases and J 5 bases; nucleotides not matched to a gene: 6. CDR3 DNA sequence: TGTGCCAGCAGCACTCGACTAGCGGGGGGGTTAGATACGCAGTATTTT. Translation gives CASSTRLAGGLDTQYF.

This clonotype has just a few counts. The chain links TRBV5-1 to TRBJ2-3; D gene ambiguous. This CDR3 contains 15 residues. The V gene lost 0 bases and the J gene lost 5 bases, with 13 bases spanning the gap. Germline CDR1 is SGHRS and CDR2 is YFSETQ. In nucleotides, the CDR3 is TGCGCCAGCAGCTTGGAGCCAGACCCACGAGATACGCAGTATTTT. Amino acids: CASSLEPDPRDTQYF.

The chain couples TRBV29-1 to TRBJ2-3, with D possibly matching TRBD2 (5 bases). The CDR3 sequence is 14 residues long. Germline assignment: CDR1 SQVTM and CDR2 ANQGSEA. The V and J ends lost 3 bases and 2 bases respectively, with 12 bases between them. The CDR3 sequence: CSVEGASNTDTQYF. CDR3 in DNA: TGCAGCGTTGAGGGTGCTAGCAACACAGATACGCAGTATTTT.

The chain employs TRBV20-1 and TRBJ1-1; D unresolved. This CDR3 contains 16 residues. Trimming stripped 0 bases from V and 4 bases from J, with 18 bases between. CDR1 and CDR2 from the germline V gene are DFQATT and SNEGSKA (reference sequence). CDR3 coding DNA: TGCAGTGCTAGAGATCGGCCGCGAACCTGGAGCACTGAAGCTTTCTTT. Amino acid sequence: CSARDRPRTWSTEAFF.

This rearrangement joins TRBV12-3 or TRBV12-4 to TRBJ1-6, with unresolved D. With 2 bases removed from V and 0 bases from J, the gap between germline ends came to 8 bases. The CDR3 has 16 residues. The CDR3 protein is CASSLSVSSYNSPLHF. CDR3 sequence (DNA): TGTGCCAGCAGTTTAAGTGTTAGCTCCTATAATTCACCCCTCCACTTT.

This clonotype was seen more than once but under ten times. The chain recombines TRBV7-2 with TRBJ2-3; TRBD2 matches at 8 bases. V trimming: 5 bases; J trimming: 0 bases; junction bases outside the gene matches: 7. Germline CDR1 SGHTA, CDR2 FQGNSA. This CDR3 comprises 16 residues. The CDR3: CASSGSGGYSTDTQYF. The CDR3 DNA reads TGTGCCAGCAGCGGGAGCGGGGGTTATAGCACAGATACGCAGTATTTT.

This clonotype was seen only a few times. V and J are TRBV5-1 and TRBJ2-5; the match to TRBD1 covers 8 bases. From germline, CDR1 is SGHRS and CDR2 YFSETQ. Unmatched junction bases numbered 5, after V lost 8 bases and J lost 2 bases. The CDR3 runs to 13 residues. The CDR3 here is CASRQGSQETQYF. CDR3 DNA: TGCGCCAGTAGACAGGGGTCTCAAGAGACCCAGTACTTC.

V usage is TRBV4-3 and J usage is TRBJ2-3; D is possibly TRBD1 (7 bases). The CDR3 extends over 14 amino acids. Trimming took off 4 bases at V and 4 bases at J, with 12 bases between the two ends. CDR1 is LGHNA, CDR2 YSLEER, per germline. The CDR3 reads CASSRSGGSDTQYF. The CDR3, as DNA: TGCGCCAGCAGCCGGTCAGGGGGGTCAGATACGCAGTATTTT.

This clonotype was seen repeatedly, ten times or more. CDR3 sequence (DNA): TGTGCCAGCAGCTCCGACAGGGGGAATGAGCAGTTCTTC. Its translation is CASSSDRGNEQFF. The chain carries TRBV7-3 and TRBJ2-1; 9 bases align to TRBD1. Germline V lookup: CDR1 SGHTA, CDR2 FQGTGA. CDR3 length: 13 residues. V lost 4 bases to trimming and J lost 7 bases; unmatched junction nucleotides: 2.

This clonotype was observed a handful of times. Written as DNA, the CDR3 is TGTGCCAGCAGTCCGGGACACACTCTCTACGAGCAGTACTTC. It is translated as CASSPGHTLYEQYF. The chain joins TRBV6-1 to TRBJ2-7, with a weak D call TRBD1 (6 bases). V was cut by 5 bases and J by 3 bases, with 14 bases left in between. Germline V gene sequence: CDR1 MNHNS, CDR2 SASEGT. This CDR3 comprises 14 residues.

In its sample, this clonotype was seen many times. The rearrangement links TRBV28 to TRBJ1-5; D is possibly TRBD1 (5 bases). V lost 6 bases to trimming and J lost 6 bases, with 24 bases between them. CDR1 is MDHEN and CDR2 is SYDVKM in the germline V gene. The CDR3 length is 17 residues. The CDR3 nucleotides are TGTGCCAGCAGCCCTGGTTTTAGGGGTTGGGGCGGTCAGCCCCAGCATTTT. This sequence encodes CASSPGFRGWGGQPQHF.

For this clonotype: A much larger clone sits a single nucleotide away, making a read error possible. The chain combines TRBV4-3 with TRBJ2-7; 7 nucleotides agree with TRBD1. CDR3 size: 15 residues. From germline, CDR1 is LGHNA and CDR2 YSLEER. The CDR3 DNA is TGCGTCAGCAGCCAGATGACAGGGAGCTCCTACGAGCAGTACTTC. Translated: CVSSQMTGSSYEQYF.

This clonotype was observed a few times. The rearrangement links TRBV7-8 to TRBJ2-2; no firm D call. There are 13 residues in the CDR3. CDR1 and CDR2 (germline): SGHVS, FQNEAQ. V lost 2 bases and J 5 bases, leaving 6 bases between the germline ends. CDR3 in amino acids: CASSLSITGELFF. The DNA of the CDR3 is TGTGCCAGCAGCTTAAGCATAACCGGGGAGCTGTTTTTT. Using reference TRBV7-8 and TRBJ2-2 for the parts outside the CDR3, the full variable domain is GAGVSQSPRYKVAKRGQDVALRCDPISGHVSLFWYQQALGQGPEFLTYFQNEAQLDKSGLPSDRFFAERPEGSVSTLKIQRTQQEDSAVYLCASSLSITGELFFGEGSRLTVL.

This clonotype was seen more than once but under ten times. The J gene is TRBJ2-2, the V gene TRBV2; 7 bases line up with TRBD1. Germline lookup yields CDR1 SNHLY and CDR2 FYNNEI. The CDR3 runs 14 residues. V trimming: 8 bases; J trimming: 6 bases; junction bases outside the gene matches: 9. The CDR3 loop reads CASGRQGVPGELFF. As DNA, the CDR3 is TGTGCCAGCGGTAGACAGGGAGTCCCCGGGGAGCTGTTTTTT.

The chain recombines TRBV5-1 with TRBJ1-5; maybe TRBD1 (5 bases). There are 15 residues in the CDR3. Germline V CDR1 and CDR2: SGHRS, YFSETQ. Trimming removed 0 bases at V and 3 bases at J, with 10 bases between. Written as DNA, the CDR3 is TGCGCCAGCAGCTTGGAGGGGCGTTACAATCAGCCCCAGCATTTT. Protein: CASSLEGRYNQPQHF.

This clonotype turned up a few times. The chain couples TRBV7-2 to TRBJ2-4, with 7 bases identical to TRBD2. The CDR3 has 16 amino acids. Germline V gene data show CDR1 as SGHTA and CDR2 as FQGNSA. Trimming removed 2 bases from V and 0 bases from J; junction bases left unmatched: 4. This CDR3 reads CASSLRGGLAKNIQYF. The CDR3 DNA reads TGTGCCAGCAGCTTACGCGGGGGACTAGCCAAAAACATTCAGTACTTC.

This sequence joins TRBV20-1 and TRBJ2-3; 9 positions match TRBD2. Germline V CDR1 and CDR2: DFQATT, SNEGSKA (reference sequence). V lost 1 base and J lost 6; bases outside the gene matches: 8. CDR3 length: 15 residues. The CDR3 nucleotides read TGCAGTGCTAGAGTCGGCGGGAGGGCCAGGGATACGCAGTATTTT. It codes for CSARVGGRARDTQYF.

This clonotype came up a few times. The chain combines TRBV6-5 with TRBJ1-3, with D perhaps TRBD1 (5 bases). The V gene lost 6 bases and the J gene lost 4 bases, with 19 bases spanning the gap. In germline, CDR1 is MNHEY, CDR2 SVGAGI. The CDR3 contains 16 residues. DNA for the CDR3: TGTGCCAGCAGCCCCGGGACTCCTAAAGAAGGAAACACCATATATTTT. Its translation: CASSPGTPKEGNTIYF.